These 32 T cell receptor beta chains originate from one sample sequenced in a study of cytomegalovirus exposure and HLA in healthy donors. Assay used: immunoSEQ multiplex PCR; TCRdb lists only in-frame clones, some missing. The table records 80,000 to 100,000 clones, approximately 90% of them present only once. The sequenced sample was PBMCs. These receptors were collected from a man under 40 in good health and CMV-seronegative.

This clone was seen just once. This chain's CDR3 is CASSEDRNQPQHF. The DNA of the CDR3 is TGTGCCAGCAGCGAAGACAGAAATCAGCCCCAGCATTTT. This rearrangement joins TRBV11-2 to TRBJ1-5; D might be TRBD1 (5 bases). Trimming removed 5 bases from V and 4 bases from J, with 9 bases in between. Germline V lookup: CDR1 SGHAT, CDR2 FQNNGV. The CDR3 is 13 residues long.

The chain is built from TRBV27 and TRBJ2-1; 8 bases fit TRBD1. The germline V gene encodes CDR1 MNHEY and CDR2 SMNVEV (reference sequence). CDR3 length: 16 residues. V was pared by 6 bases and J by 8 bases, with 15 bases of the junction left unmatched. As DNA, the CDR3 is TGTGCCAGCAGCACGTACAGGGGGATATTTTACGATGAGCAGTTCTTC. It is translated as CASSTYRGIFYDEQFF.

The rearrangement links TRBV7-9 to TRBJ2-5; TRBD1 matches 7 bases. V dropped 1 base and J dropped 5; count of bases not matched to a gene: 4. Looked up from germline, CDR1 is SEHNR and CDR2 is FQNEAQ (reference sequence). This CDR3 is 14 amino acids long. For the CDR3, the DNA is TGTGCCAGCAGCTTAGGAGGGGGCTTGGAGACCCAGTACTTC. It encodes CASSLGGGLETQYF.

This chain connects TRBV7-2 to TRBJ1-1; D unclear. Germline V gene data show CDR1 as SGHTA and CDR2 as FQGNSA. The V and J ends lost 5 bases and 5 bases respectively, with 18 bases between them. The CDR3 is 15 amino acids. The CDR3 here is CASSPSGVKETEAFF. DNA of the CDR3: TGTGCCAGCAGCCCGAGCGGGGTTAAGGAGACTGAAGCTTTCTTT.

The rearrangement uses TRBV15 and TRBJ1-6; D gene ambiguous. The CDR3 is 15 residues long. V was pared by 0 bases and J by 5 bases, with 8 bases between. The germline V gene has CDR1 LNHNV and CDR2 YYDKDF (reference sequence). Here the CDR3 reads CATSRDGLNNSPLHF. DNA of the CDR3: TGTGCCACCAGCAGAGACGGACTTAATAATTCACCCCTCCACTTT.

The V call is TRBV6-1, the J call TRBJ1-1, with TRBD1 as a possible D gene (6 bases). From germline, CDR1 is MNHNS and CDR2 SASEGT. Trimming removed 7 bases from V and 1 base from J, with 16 bases in between. CDR3 length: 15 residues. The CDR3 region has the DNA TGTGCCAGCACCTCTGGGGGGGCTAGGAACACTGAAGCTTTCTTT. Protein sequence: CASTSGGARNTEAFF.

The CDR3 sequence: CASSSPGEQFF. Here the CDR3 DNA reads TGTGCCAGCAGCTCCCCCGGGGAGCAGTTCTTC. V and J are TRBV5-4 and TRBJ2-1; D ambiguous. The CDR3 is 11 amino acids. The germline CDR1 and CDR2 sequences are SGHNT and YYREEE (reference sequence). V shed 3 bases and J shed 10 bases, with 8 bases lying between them.

V is TRBV5-1 and J is TRBJ2-3; 10 bases agree with TRBD2. CDR1 and CDR2 from the germline V gene are SGHRS and YFSETQ. CDR3 length: 15 residues. V lost 2 bases, J lost 2 bases, and 2 bases stayed unmatched. CDR3 nucleotide sequence: TGCGCCAGCAGCTTTCTAGCGGGAGCCACAGATACGCAGTATTTT. Its translation is CASSFLAGATDTQYF.

CDR3 in DNA: TGTGCCAGCCGGAAGTCTTTGGGGACAGGGGGTGAAAAACTGTTTTTT. Translating it yields CASRKSLGTGGEKLFF. The gene calls are TRBV28 and TRBJ1-4; TRBD1 agrees at 11 bases. The length of the CDR3 is 16 residues. V lost 8 bases and J lost 7; bases outside the gene matches: 12. Germline values: CDR1 MDHEN, CDR2 SYDVKM.

The rearrangement joins TRBV6-5 to TRBJ1-2; TRBD1 might be the D (5 bases). V lost 2 bases, J lost 4 bases, and 11 bases lay in between. This CDR3 region has 14 residues. From germline, CDR1 is MNHEY and CDR2 SVGAGI. The DNA for the CDR3 is TGTGCCAGCAGTTACGCTCAGGGAGGCTATGGCTACACCTTC. This encodes CASSYAQGGYGYTF.

The chain joins TRBV28 to TRBJ2-7, with 7 bases lining up with TRBD1. The V gene's germline CDR1 is MDHEN and CDR2 SYDVKM. The CDR3 covers 17 residues. J was trimmed by 0 bases and V by 0 bases; bases with no gene match: 8. CDR3 nucleotide sequence: TGTGCCAGCAGTTTATGGGGTGGGACAGCGCCCTCCTACGAGCAGTACTTC. Its protein product is CASSLWGGTAPSYEQYF.

J is TRBJ1-2 and V is TRBV11-2; possibly TRBD1 for D (6 bases). In germline, CDR1 is SGHAT, CDR2 FQNNGV. The CDR3 runs 16 residues. V was cut by 3 bases and J by 13 bases, with 27 bases left in between. CDR3 nucleotide sequence: TGTGCCAGCAGCTTGTTATTCGGGGGGGACACTTCATCAGTCACCTTC. It yields the protein CASSLLFGGDTSSVTF.

This chain links TRBV5-1 with TRBJ1-2, with 7 positions matching TRBD1. The CDR3 length is 14 residues. The V and J ends lost 0 bases and 8 bases, in that order; junction bases with no gene match: 7. CDR1 SGHRS and CDR2 YFSETQ come from the germline V gene. The chain's CDR3 is CASSLDRGSGGYTF. The CDR3 DNA follows: TGCGCCAGCAGCTTGGACAGGGGATCCGGCGGCTACACCTTC.

The J gene is TRBJ2-5, the V gene TRBV27; tentative D call: TRBD1 (7 bases). Germline V gene lookup returns CDR1 MNHEY and CDR2 SMNVEV (reference sequence). Deletions cut 5 bases from V and 0 bases from J, with 13 bases between. The CDR3 totals 15 residues. CDR3 nucleotide sequence: TGTGCCAGCAGTGAGGGGGCGGGGTACCAAGAGACCCAGTACTTC. Translating gives CASSEGAGYQETQYF.

The V and J genes are TRBV5-5 and TRBJ1-4, with D maybe TRBD1 (6 bases). Germline V gives CDR1 SGHKS, CDR2 YYEKEE (reference sequence). The germline V and J ends were trimmed by 5 bases and 5 bases, with 16 bases remaining between them. CDR3 length: 15 residues. The CDR3 sequence: CASSPSGQGNEKLFF. For the CDR3, the DNA is TGTGCCAGCAGTCCCTCGGGGCAGGGGAATGAAAAACTGTTTTTT.

CDR3 region: CASSDFQGTLNEKLFF. The CDR3, as DNA: TGTGCCAGCAGTGATTTTCAGGGAACTCTCAATGAAAAACTGTTTTTT. The chain employs TRBV7-2 and TRBJ1-4; D perhaps matches TRBD1 (5 bases). The CDR3 is 16 amino acids. V lost 6 bases and J 5 bases, leaving 19 bases between the germline ends. CDR1 is SGHTA, CDR2 FQGNSA, per germline.

This clone was observed once. This sequence joins TRBV18 and TRBJ2-1, with D possibly TRBD2 on 6 matching bases. Germline values: CDR1 KGHSH, CDR2 LQKENI. This CDR3 spans 15 amino acids. V lost 3 bases, J lost 0 bases, and 9 bases lay in between. The CDR3 nucleotides are TGTGCCAGCTCACCGGAGGGGCTCTCCTACAATGAGCAGTTCTTC. Its translation: CASSPEGLSYNEQFF.

The CDR3 nucleotides are TGTGCCTGGAGTGTGGAGGGAGGAGCTTTCTTT. This translates into CAWSVEGGAFF. The rearrangement links TRBV30 to TRBJ1-1; D gene uncertain. The CDR3 runs 11 residues. V gave up 0 bases and J gave up 10 bases, with 9 bases separating them. From germline, CDR1 is GTSNPN and CDR2 SVGIG (reference sequence).

The chain couples TRBV28 to TRBJ1-1; 8 bases line up with TRBD1. Germline V gene lookup returns CDR1 MDHEN and CDR2 SYDVKM. There are 16 residues in the CDR3. V was clipped by 3 bases and J by 6 bases; unmatched bases: 12. Written as DNA, the CDR3 is TGTGCCAGCAGTTTTTGGGCACAGGGGGAACGTCCTGAAGCTTTCTTT. It yields the protein CASSFWAQGERPEAFF. The whole variable domain, remainder taken from reference TRBV28 and TRBJ1-1, is DVKVTQSSRYLVKRTGEKVFLECVQDMDHENMFWYRQDPGLGLRLIYFSYDVKMKEKGDIPEGYSVSREKKERFSLILESASTNQTSMYLCASSFWAQGERPEAFFGQGTRLTVV.

The chain recombines TRBV5-4 with TRBJ1-1; 7 nucleotides align to TRBD1. Germline assignment: CDR1 SGHNT and CDR2 YYREEE (reference sequence). V shed 4 bases and J 0 bases; nucleotides not matched to a gene: 3. The CDR3 is made up of 14 amino acids. CDR3 region: CASSGQDMNTEAFF. CDR3 bases: TGTGCCAGCAGCGGACAGGACATGAACACTGAAGCTTTCTTT.

The chain is built from TRBV13 and TRBJ2-5; 14 bases agree with TRBD2. Germline V gives CDR1 PRHDT, CDR2 FYEKMQ (reference sequence). This CDR3 contains 17 residues. The junction had 5 bases not matched to a gene; V was cut back by 3 bases and J by 2 bases. The DNA for the CDR3 is TGTGCCAGCAGCTTGGGACTAGCGGGGGCGGGGCAAGAGACCCAGTACTTC. This translates into CASSLGLAGAGQETQYF.

This rearrangement joins TRBV19 to TRBJ1-1; D is unresolved. CDR3 length equals 13 residues. The V gene lost 3 bases and the J gene lost 0 bases, with 5 bases spanning the gap. The germline V gene has CDR1 LNHDA and CDR2 SQIVND (reference sequence). CDR3 bases: TGTGCCAGTAGTATCGGAGTGAACACTGAAGCTTTCTTT. Its protein is CASSIGVNTEAFF.

The V and J genes are TRBV18 and TRBJ2-3; 7 bases are a match to TRBD1. J gave up 3 bases and V 4 bases, and 10 bases lay outside the gene matches. The CDR3 runs 16 residues. Germline CDR1 and CDR2: KGHSH and LQKENI. This CDR3 is CASSRAGTVGTDTQYF. In DNA, the CDR3 is TGTGCCAGCTCACGGGCCGGGACAGTGGGTACAGATACGCAGTATTTT.

As for this clone: Germline and junction disagree at one end, which may indicate a read error. V gene TRBV28 combines with J gene TRBJ1-2; tentative D call: TRBD1 (6 bases). Germline V gives CDR1 MDHEN, CDR2 SYDVKM. CDR3 size: 14 residues. The CDR3 sequence is CASSFSGTRGVQPF. As DNA, the CDR3 is TGTGCCAGCAGTTTTAGCGGGACACGAGGAGTACAACCCTTC.

The chain carries TRBV30 and TRBJ2-1; D may be TRBD2 (5 bases). The CDR3 loop spans 15 amino acids. The V gene lost 0 bases and the J gene lost 4 bases, with 13 bases spanning the gap. Germline CDR1 is GTSNPN and CDR2 is SVGIG (reference sequence). CDR3 DNA: TGTGCCTGGAGTGTAAAAGGGAGAGGGTACAATGAGCAGTTCTTC. It is translated as CAWSVKGRGYNEQFF.

The V and J genes are TRBV18 and TRBJ2-1; a possible D gene is TRBD1 (6 bases). The V end was cut by 0 bases, the J end by 3 bases, with 15 bases between. In germline, CDR1 is KGHSH, CDR2 LQKENI. The CDR3 length is 17 residues. CDR3 protein: CASSPPTGTQSYNEQFF. The CDR3 DNA reads as TGTGCCAGCTCACCACCGACCGGGACACAGAGCTACAATGAGCAGTTCTTC.

The chain joins TRBV19 to TRBJ2-7; 9 nucleotides align to TRBD1. Germline CDR1 reads LNHDA; CDR2 reads SQIVND (reference sequence). This CDR3 comprises 13 residues. With V trimmed by 6 bases and J by 7 bases, 7 bases remained unmatched. CDR3 loop: CASRGQGVGEQYF. The CDR3 coding sequence is TGTGCCAGTAGGGGACAGGGAGTAGGGGAGCAGTACTTC. The full variable domain, its missing parts supplied by reference TRBV19 and TRBJ2-7, is DGGITQSPKYLFRKEGQNVTLSCEQNLNHDAMYWYRQDPGQGLRLIYYSQIVNDFQKGDIAEGYSVSREKKESFPLTVTSAQKNPTAFYLCASRGQGVGEQYFGPGTRLTVT.

The chain couples TRBV28 to TRBJ1-6; TRBD1 agrees at 7 bases. CDR3 size: 16 residues. V shed 5 bases and J 6 bases; nucleotides not matched to a gene: 10. Germline CDR1 and CDR2: MDHEN and SYDVKM. CDR3 bases: TGTGCCAGCAGTACTGATGGGCAGGGGGGTAATTCACCCCTCCACTTT. This codes for CASSTDGQGGNSPLHF.

This chain uses TRBV28 with TRBJ1-5; TRBD1 might be the D (6 bases). Germline CDR1 MDHEN, CDR2 SYDVKM. The V and J ends lost 6 bases and 11 bases respectively, with 20 bases between them. The CDR3 sequence is 14 residues long. This chain's CDR3 is CASRTGSPSLTQHF. The CDR3 nucleotides read TGTGCCAGCAGAACAGGGTCGCCGTCATTGACCCAGCATTTT.

The chain joins TRBV19 to TRBJ2-1; D unclear. The CDR3 spans 15 residues. Germline loops: CDR1 LNHDA, CDR2 SQIVND (reference sequence). Trimming removed 0 bases from V and 3 bases from J, with 9 bases in between. Written as DNA, the CDR3 is TGTGCCAGTAGTATAGAAGGCGGCAGCTACAATGAGCAGTTCTTC. This encodes CASSIEGGSYNEQFF.

The genes are TRBV7-8 and TRBJ2-3; TRBD2 is a possible D gene (7 bases). V was clipped by 11 bases and J by 3 bases, with 18 bases between them. CDR3 size: 14 residues. Germline V CDR1 and CDR2: SGHVS, FQNEAQ. CDR3 region: CAGGETGGTDTQYF. The CDR3 region has the DNA TGTGCCGGGGGGGAGACAGGTGGGACAGATACGCAGTATTTT. The full variable domain, with the rest looked up from reference TRBV7-8 and TRBJ2-3, is GAGVSQSPRYKVAKRGQDVALRCDPISGHVSLFWYQQALGQGPEFLTYFQNEAQLDKSGLPSDRFFAERPEGSVSTLKIQRTQQEDSAVYLCAGGETGGTDTQYFGPGTRLTVL.

The CDR3 reads CASSDRDRVLGTDTQYF. The CDR3 DNA reads TGTGCCAGCAGCGACCGGGACAGGGTGTTGGGCACAGATACGCAGTATTTT. The rearrangement joins TRBV7-6 to TRBJ2-3; 9 nucleotides line up with TRBD1. The ends lost 5 bases at V and 1 base at J; junction bases unmatched: 10. This CDR3 has 17 residues. The germline CDR1 and CDR2 sequences are SGHVS and FNYEAQ.